This section outlines one TCR beta chain sequence together with its context. Its antigen is not known. The data are from a study of cytomegalovirus exposure and HLA in healthy donors. V lost 3 bases to trimming and J lost 2 bases, with 13 bases between them. CDR1 is SQVTM and CDR2 is ANQGSEA in the germline V gene. The CDR3 length is 14 residues. Researchers ran the PCR with 60 Vbeta and 13 Jbeta primers. Clones were sequenced by immunoSEQ multiplex PCR, and TCRdb holds only the in-frame ones, with some missing. The table has more than 80,000 clones, roughly 70% seen once; the top ten hold roughly 2.8%. Findings and caveats of the study: According to the study, 160 or so TCR beta chains were cytomegalovirus-associated. Reportedly, HLA-A and HLA-B alleles of most subjects were accurately predicted from TCR beta.

The V gene is TRBV29-1, the J gene TRBJ2-5; perhaps TRBD1 as D (6 bases). This clonotype was sampled from a middle-aged man in good health and CMV-seronegative. Sequencing input: PBMCs. The CDR3 DNA follows: TGCAGCGTTGAGTCCGGACAGAAACAAGAGACCCAGTACTTC. Translated, it gives CSVESGQKQETQYF. The full variable domain, its missing parts supplied by reference TRBV29-1 and TRBJ2-5, is SAVISQKPSRDICQRGTSLTIQCQVDSQVTMMFWYRQQPGQSLTLIATANQGSEATYESGFVIDKFPISRPNLTFSTLTVSNMSPEDSSIYLCSVESGQKQETQYFGPGTRLLVL.